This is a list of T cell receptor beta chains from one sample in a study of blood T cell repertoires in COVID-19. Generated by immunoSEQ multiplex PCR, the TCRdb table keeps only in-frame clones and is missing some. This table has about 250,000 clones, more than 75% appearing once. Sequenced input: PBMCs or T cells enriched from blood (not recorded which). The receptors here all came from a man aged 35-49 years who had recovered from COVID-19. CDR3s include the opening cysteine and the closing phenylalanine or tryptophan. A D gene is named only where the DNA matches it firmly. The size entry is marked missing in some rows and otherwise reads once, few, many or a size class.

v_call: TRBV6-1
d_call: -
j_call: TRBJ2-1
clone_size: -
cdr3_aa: CASSELGYNEQFF
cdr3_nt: TGTGCCAGCAGTGAGCTCGGCTACAATGAGCAGTTCTTC

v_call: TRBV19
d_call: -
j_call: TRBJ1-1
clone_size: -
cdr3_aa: CASSIPLRPGVNTEAFF
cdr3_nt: TGTGCCAGTAGTATTCCCCTTCGTCCAGGGGTGAACACTGAAGCTTTCTTT

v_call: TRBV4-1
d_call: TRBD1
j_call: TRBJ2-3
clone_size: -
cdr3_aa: CASSQEKFGTGTDTQYF
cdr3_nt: TGCGCCAGCAGCCAAGAGAAGTTCGGGACAGGGACAGATACGCAGTATTTT

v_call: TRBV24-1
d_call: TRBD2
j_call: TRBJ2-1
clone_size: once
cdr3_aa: CATQDTSGSSDEQFF
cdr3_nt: TGTGCCACCCAAGATACTAGCGGGAGTAGTGATGAGCAGTTCTTC

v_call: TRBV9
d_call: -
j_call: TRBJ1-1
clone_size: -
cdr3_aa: CASSPLQEVNTEAFF
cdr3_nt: TGTGCCAGCAGCCCTCTCCAGGAAGTAAACACTGAAGCTTTCTTT

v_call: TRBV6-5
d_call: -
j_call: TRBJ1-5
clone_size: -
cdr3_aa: CASSPGHGQPQHF
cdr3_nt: TGTGCCAGCAGTCCAGGGCACGGTCAGCCCCAGCATTTT

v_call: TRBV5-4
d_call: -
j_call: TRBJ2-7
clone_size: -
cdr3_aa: CASNQGPYEQYF
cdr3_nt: TGTGCCAGCAACCAGGGCCCCTACGAGCAGTACTTC

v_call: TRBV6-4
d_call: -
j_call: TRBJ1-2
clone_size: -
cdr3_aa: CASSDSSLATGYTF
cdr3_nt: TGTGCCAGCAGTGACTCGAGTCTTGCCACTGGCTACACCTTC

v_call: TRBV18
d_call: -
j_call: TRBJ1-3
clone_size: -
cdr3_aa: CASSPRGAAGNTIYF
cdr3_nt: TGTGCCAGCTCACCACGCGGGGCAGCCGGAAACACCATATATTTT

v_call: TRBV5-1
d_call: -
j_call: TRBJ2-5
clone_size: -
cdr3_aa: CASSFAVTGETQYF
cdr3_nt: TGCGCCAGCAGCTTTGCAGTGACAGGAGAGACCCAGTACTTC

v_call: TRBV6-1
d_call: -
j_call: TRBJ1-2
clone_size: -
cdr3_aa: CASSESGGLYGYTF
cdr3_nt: TGTGCCAGCAGTGAATCGGGAGGACTCTATGGCTACACCTTC

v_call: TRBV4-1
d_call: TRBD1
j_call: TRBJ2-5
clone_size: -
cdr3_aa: CASSQPKAGGGETQYF
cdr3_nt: TGCGCCAGCAGCCAACCAAAAGCAGGGGGCGGAGAGACCCAGTACTTC

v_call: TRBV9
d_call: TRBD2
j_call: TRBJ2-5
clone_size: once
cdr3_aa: CASSVELAGSQETQYF
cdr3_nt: TGTGCCAGCAGCGTAGAACTAGCGGGCTCCCAAGAGACCCAGTACTTC

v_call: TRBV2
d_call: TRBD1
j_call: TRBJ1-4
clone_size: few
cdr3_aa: CASKGEWVTGPIEKLFF
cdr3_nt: TGTGCCAGCAAGGGGGAATGGGTGACAGGGCCGATAGAAAAACTGTTTTTT

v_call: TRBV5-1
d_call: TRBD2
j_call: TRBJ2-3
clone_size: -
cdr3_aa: CASSPGTSGRTDTQYF
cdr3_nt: TGCGCCAGCAGCCCTGGGACTAGCGGCCGCACAGATACGCAGTATTTT

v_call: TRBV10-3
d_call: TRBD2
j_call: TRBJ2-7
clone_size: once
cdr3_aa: CAISDRWTSGISYEQYF
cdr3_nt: TGTGCCATCAGTGACCGCTGGACTAGCGGGATCTCCTACGAGCAGTACTTC

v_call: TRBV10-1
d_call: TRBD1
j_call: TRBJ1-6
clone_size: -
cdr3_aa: CASGGTGWKNSPLHF
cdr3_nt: TGCGCCAGCGGGGGGACAGGGTGGAAAAATTCACCCCTCCACTTT

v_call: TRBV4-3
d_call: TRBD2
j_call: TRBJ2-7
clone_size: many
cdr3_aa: CASSHYGTSGAYEQYF
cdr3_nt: TGCGCCAGCAGCCATTACGGGACTAGCGGGGCCTACGAGCAGTACTTC

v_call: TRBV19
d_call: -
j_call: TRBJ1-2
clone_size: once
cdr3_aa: CASRISRQRANYGYTF
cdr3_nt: TGTGCCAGTCGAATCAGTAGACAGAGAGCTAACTATGGCTACACCTTC

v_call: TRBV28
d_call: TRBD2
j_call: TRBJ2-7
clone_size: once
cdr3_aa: CASSVSSGISSYEQYF
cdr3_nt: TGTGCCAGCAGCGTCTCGAGCGGGATCAGCTCCTACGAGCAGTACTTC

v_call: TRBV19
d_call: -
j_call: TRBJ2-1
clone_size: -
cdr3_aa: CASRVEGAYNEQFF
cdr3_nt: TGTGCCAGTAGGGTGGAGGGCGCGTACAATGAGCAGTTCTTC

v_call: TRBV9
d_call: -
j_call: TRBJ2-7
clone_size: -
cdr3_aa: CASSSLGDYEQYF
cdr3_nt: TGTGCCAGCAGCTCCCTCGGGGATTACGAGCAGTACTTC

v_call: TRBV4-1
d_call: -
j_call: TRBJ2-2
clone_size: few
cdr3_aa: CASSGTPNTGELFF
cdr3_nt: TGCGCCAGCTCCGGGACACCGAACACCGGGGAGCTGTTTTTT

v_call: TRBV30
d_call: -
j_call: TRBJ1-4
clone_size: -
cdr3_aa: CAWTRGEEKLFF
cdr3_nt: TGTGCCTGGACCAGGGGTGAGGAAAAACTGTTTTTT

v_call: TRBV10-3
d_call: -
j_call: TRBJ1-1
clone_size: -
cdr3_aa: CAISSRNTEAFF
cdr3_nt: TGTGCCATCAGTTCCAGGAACACTGAAGCTTTCTTT

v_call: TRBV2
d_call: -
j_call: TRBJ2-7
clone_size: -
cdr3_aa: CASSSRGPDEQYF
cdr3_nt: TGTGCCAGCAGTTCCAGGGGACCGGACGAGCAGTACTTC